Sequencing of this T cell receptor (beta chain) was carried out in a study of STAT5B mutations in CD4+ large granular lymphocyte leukemia. General study findings and limits: Main leukemic clonotypes were patient-specific, but around 25% appeared at low frequency elsewhere.

To note about this clone: Its antigen remains unidentified.

The CDR3 consists of 13 residues. Germline CDR1 and CDR2: LNHDA and SQIVND (reference sequence). Unmatched junction bases numbered 3, after V lost 3 bases and J lost 10 bases. Assay: immunoSEQ multiplex PCR; the TCRdb copy retains only in-frame clones and omits some. Here the sample spans about 30,000 clones, around 84% being singletons. The rearrangement links TRBV19 to TRBJ1-6; 7 bases are a match to TRBD1. The sequence was collected from a human donor in good health. The sample comprised CD4+ T cells from blood buffy coats. CDR3 residues: CASSMAGGSPLHF. CDR3 in DNA: TGTGCCAGTAGTATGGCAGGGGGATCACCCCTCCACTTT.